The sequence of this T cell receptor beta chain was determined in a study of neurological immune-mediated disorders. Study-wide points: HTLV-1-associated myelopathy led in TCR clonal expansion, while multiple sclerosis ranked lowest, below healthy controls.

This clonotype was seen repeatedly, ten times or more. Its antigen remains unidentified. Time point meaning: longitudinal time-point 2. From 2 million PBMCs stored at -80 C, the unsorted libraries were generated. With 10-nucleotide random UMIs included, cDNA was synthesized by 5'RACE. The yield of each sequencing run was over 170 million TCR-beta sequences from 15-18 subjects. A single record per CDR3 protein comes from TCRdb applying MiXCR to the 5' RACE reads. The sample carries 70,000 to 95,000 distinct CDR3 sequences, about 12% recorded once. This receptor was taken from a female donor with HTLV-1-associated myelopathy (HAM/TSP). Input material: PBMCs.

This CDR3 reads CASSAGTGFTYEQYF. As DNA, the CDR3 is TGTGCCAGCAGTGCCGGGACAGGGTTTACCTACGAGCAGTACTTC. V is TRBV28 and J is TRBJ2-7, with 9 bases matching TRBD1. Germline values: CDR1 MDHEN, CDR2 SYDVKM. Trimming removed 5 bases from V and 2 bases from J; junction bases left unmatched: 7. The CDR3 contains 15 residues.